This T cell receptor (beta chain) comes out of a study of OX40 agonist ivuxolimab in advanced cancers. The data were produced by immunoSEQ multiplex PCR, yet TCRdb's version contains in-frame clones alone and is incomplete. The sample records some 41,000 clones, 80% to 90% being singletons. The length of the CDR3 is 13 residues. CDR1 is MGHRA and CDR2 is YSYEKL in the germline V gene. Trimming took off 4 bases at V and 4 bases at J, with 10 bases between the two ends. The receptor comes from an adult with an advanced solid tumor such as melanoma, head and neck, liver or kidney cancer. The chain combines TRBV4-1 with TRBJ2-5; D ambiguous. The sequencing used CD4+ or CD8+ T cells sorted from blood, collected in a trial of the OX40 agonist ivuxolimab. CDR3 in DNA: TGCGCCAGCAGCCTCGGACCCCCAGAGACCCAGTACTTC. Amino acid sequence: CASSLGPPETQYF.